Each of the 2 T cell receptor beta chains below was sequenced from the same sample in a study of beta chain features in type 1 diabetes. Expressed TCRB transcripts were sequenced because the entire RNA isolate underwent reverse transcription. The data were produced by immunoSEQ multiplex PCR, yet TCRdb's version contains in-frame clones alone and is incomplete. The sample gives 200,000 to 250,000 clones, 25% to 35% of which show up once; approximately 4% is in the top ten. Specimen: central memory CD4+ T cells from blood. All receptors derive from a man between 25 and 39 years old in good health.

Notes on this clone: Different DNA sequences within this sample yield the same CDR3. This rearrangement joins TRBV5-8 to TRBJ2-7; 9 bases match TRBD1. The CDR3 covers 14 residues. With 2 bases clipped from V and 3 bases from J, the junction kept 3 bases outside the gene matches. Germline loops: CDR1 SGHTS, CDR2 YDEGEE. Here the CDR3 DNA reads TGTGCCAGCAGCTTAGGACAGGGGCTCTACGAGCAGTACTTC. This sequence encodes CASSLGQGLYEQYF.

V and J are TRBV4-1 and TRBJ1-6; 8 bases agree with TRBD1. The CDR3 sequence is 17 residues long. CDR1 MGHRA and CDR2 YSYEKL come from the germline V gene. The junction had 11 bases not matched to a gene; V was cut back by 0 bases and J by 10 bases. Written as DNA, the CDR3 is TGCGCCAGCAGCCAAGAGGCAGCTTTTGGGACAGGATCACCCCTCCACTTT. The encoded protein is CASSQEAAFGTGSPLHF.